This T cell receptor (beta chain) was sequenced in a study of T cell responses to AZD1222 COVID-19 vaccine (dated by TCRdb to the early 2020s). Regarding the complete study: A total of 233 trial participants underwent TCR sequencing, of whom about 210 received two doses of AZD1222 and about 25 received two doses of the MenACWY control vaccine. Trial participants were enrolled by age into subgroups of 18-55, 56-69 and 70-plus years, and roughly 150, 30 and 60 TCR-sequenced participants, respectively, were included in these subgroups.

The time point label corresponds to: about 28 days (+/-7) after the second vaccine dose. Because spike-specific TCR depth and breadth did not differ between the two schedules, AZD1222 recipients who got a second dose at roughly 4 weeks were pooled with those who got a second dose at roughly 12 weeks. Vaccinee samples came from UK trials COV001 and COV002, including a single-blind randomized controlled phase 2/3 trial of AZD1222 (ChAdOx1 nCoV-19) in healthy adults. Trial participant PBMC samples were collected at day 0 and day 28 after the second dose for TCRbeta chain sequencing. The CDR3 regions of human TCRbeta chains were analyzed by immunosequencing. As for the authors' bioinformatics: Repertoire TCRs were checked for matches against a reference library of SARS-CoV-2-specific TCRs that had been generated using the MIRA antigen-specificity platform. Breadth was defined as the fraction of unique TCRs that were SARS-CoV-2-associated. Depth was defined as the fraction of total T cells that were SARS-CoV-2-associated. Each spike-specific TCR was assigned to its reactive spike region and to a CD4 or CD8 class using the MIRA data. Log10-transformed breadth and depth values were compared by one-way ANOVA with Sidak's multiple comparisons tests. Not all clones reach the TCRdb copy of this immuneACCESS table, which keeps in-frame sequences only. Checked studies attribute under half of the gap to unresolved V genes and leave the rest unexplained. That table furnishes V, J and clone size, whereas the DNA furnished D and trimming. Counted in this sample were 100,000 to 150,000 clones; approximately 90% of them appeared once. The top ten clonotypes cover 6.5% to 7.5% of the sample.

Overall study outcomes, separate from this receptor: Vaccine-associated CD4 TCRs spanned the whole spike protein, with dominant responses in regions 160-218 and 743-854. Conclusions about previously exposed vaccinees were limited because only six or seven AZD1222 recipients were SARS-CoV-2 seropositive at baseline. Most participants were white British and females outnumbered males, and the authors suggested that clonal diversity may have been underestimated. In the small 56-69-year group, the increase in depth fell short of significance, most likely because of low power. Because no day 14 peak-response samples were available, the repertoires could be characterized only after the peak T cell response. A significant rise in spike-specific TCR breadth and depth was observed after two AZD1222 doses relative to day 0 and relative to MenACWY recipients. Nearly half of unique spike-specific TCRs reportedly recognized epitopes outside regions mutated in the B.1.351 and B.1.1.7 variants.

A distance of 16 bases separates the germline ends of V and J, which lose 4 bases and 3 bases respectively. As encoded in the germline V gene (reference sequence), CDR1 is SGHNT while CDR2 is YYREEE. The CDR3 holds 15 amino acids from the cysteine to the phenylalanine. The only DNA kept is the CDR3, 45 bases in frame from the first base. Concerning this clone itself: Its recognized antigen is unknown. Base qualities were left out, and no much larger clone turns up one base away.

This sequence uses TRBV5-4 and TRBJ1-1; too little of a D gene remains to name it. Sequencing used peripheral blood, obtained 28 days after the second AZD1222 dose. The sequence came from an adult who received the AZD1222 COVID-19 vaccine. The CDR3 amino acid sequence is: CASSHPPGSHTEAFF. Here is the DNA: TGTGCCAGCAGCCACCCCCCCGGGTCGCACACTGAAGCTTTCTTT.